This T cell receptor beta chain was recorded in a study of breast tumors, draining lymph nodes, adjacent tissues. Study-wide findings and caveats: Data only fit, rather than demonstrated, lymph node origin of most tumor T cells. Compared with lymph nodes, tumors were less diverse; compared with nontumor tissue, more. Luminal-like breast cancer showed significantly higher tumor–nontumor repertoire similarity than basal-like.

Per germline, CDR1 LGHNA and CDR2 YNFKEQ. V shed 0 bases and J 5 bases; nucleotides not matched to a gene: 5. The CDR3 totals 15 residues. This clonotype appeared many times. Its target is not known. In TCRdb, the multiplex PCR reads were re-called with MiXCR into one record per CDR3 protein. Here the sample spans some 100,000 distinct CDR3 sequences, 21% being singletons. Samples came from axillary lymph nodes draining the breast cancer. This TCR derives from a female donor with breast cancer. Some clones in this sample may be carry-over from other donors' samples. The specimen was axillary lymph node tissue. The chain has TRBV4-2 and TRBJ2-7; TRBD2 matches 9 bases. CDR3 sequence (DNA): TGTGCCAGCAGCCAAGAGGCTAGCGGGGAACACGAGCAGTACTTC. The encoded protein is CASSQEASGEHEQYF.